This entry concerns a single T cell receptor beta chain. Profiled with immunoSEQ multiplex PCR; TCRdb holds only in-frame clones, not every one. The sample includes 450,000 to 500,000 clones, about nine tenths of them seen just once. Trimming took 5 bases from V and 5 from J; bases not matched to a gene: 9. Per germline, CDR1 KGHDR and CDR2 SFDVKD. The CDR3 has 15 residues. The data were taken from a study of blood T cell repertoires in COVID-19. The rearrangement joins TRBV24-1 to TRBJ1-1; TRBD1 agrees at 8 bases. The sequenced material came from PBMCs or T cells enriched from blood (not recorded which). The clonotype comes from an older woman who had recovered from COVID-19. The CDR3 reads CATSGPSGGLTEAFF. CDR3 bases: TGTGCCACCAGTGGTCCCTCAGGGGGCTTGACTGAAGCTTTCTTT.